The next 25 T cell receptor beta chains were all read from a single sample in a study of blood T cell repertoires in COVID-19. The repertoire was sequenced with immunoSEQ multiplex PCR; TCRdb's copy has only in-frame clones and lacks some. The sample comprises around 180,000 clones, approximately 82% of which are singletons, and about 10% rests with the top ten. Sequencing was performed on peripheral blood. The receptors originated from an elderly woman with active or convalescent COVID-19.

A few counts support this clone. The chain recombines TRBV5-1 with TRBJ1-2; the match to TRBD1 covers 9 bases. Germline-derived CDR1 and CDR2 are SGHRS and YFSETQ. The CDR3 sequence is 17 residues long. The junction had 15 bases not matched to a gene; V was cut back by 4 bases and J by 5 bases. The CDR3 sequence is CASSPDPLTGGVYGYTF. In DNA, the CDR3 is TGCGCCAGCAGCCCGGATCCCCTGACAGGGGGAGTTTATGGCTACACCTTC. The full variable domain, its missing parts supplied by reference TRBV5-1 and TRBJ1-2, is KAGVTQTPRYLIKTRGQQVTLSCSPISGHRSVSWYQQTPGQGLQFLFEYFSETQRNKGNFPGRFSGRQFSNSRSEMNVSTLELGDSALYLCASSPDPLTGGVYGYTFGSGTRLTVV.

The genes are TRBV5-4 and TRBJ2-7; 13 bases map to TRBD2. Germline values: CDR1 SGHNT, CDR2 YYREEE (reference sequence). The CDR3 is 15 residues long. The junction had 7 bases not matched to a gene; V was cut back by 5 bases and J by 5 bases. The CDR3 loop is CASSFTSGRAHEQYF. CDR3 nucleotides: TGTGCCAGCAGTTTCACTAGCGGGAGGGCCCACGAGCAGTACTTC.

The rearrangement links TRBV5-4 to TRBJ2-5; maybe TRBD1 (6 bases). CDR1 is SGHNT, CDR2 YYREEE, per germline (reference sequence). CDR3 length: 14 amino acids. V was trimmed by 5 bases and J by 0 bases, leaving 11 bases between them. CDR3 loop: CASRSTGNQETQYF. CDR3 coding DNA: TGTGCCAGCAGGAGCACAGGGAACCAAGAGACCCAGTACTTC.

J is TRBJ2-1 and V is TRBV5-1; 11 nucleotides align to TRBD2. The trim removed 4 bases at V and 15 bases at J, leaving 9 bases unmatched. The length of the CDR3 is 13 residues. CDR1 and CDR2 (germline): SGHRS, YFSETQ. The CDR3 spells CASSRETSGIPFF. CDR3 coding DNA: TGCGCCAGCAGCCGCGAGACTAGCGGGATACCGTTCTTC.

V usage is TRBV5-1 and J usage is TRBJ2-2; a possible D gene is TRBD2 (6 bases). Trimming shortened V by 4 bases and J by 6 bases, and 13 bases separated the two germline ends. Germline lookup yields CDR1 SGHRS and CDR2 YFSETQ. CDR3 length: 14 residues. CDR3 sequence reads: CASSLGGDSGELFF. The CDR3 DNA is TGCGCCAGCAGCCTTGGCGGGGATTCCGGGGAGCTGTTTTTT.

This chain joins TRBV12-5 and TRBJ1-1, with a tentative D call TRBD1 (5 bases). The CDR3 totals 13 residues. Between the trimmed V and J ends, which lost 5 bases and 0 bases, there was a span of 7 bases. Germline V gene lookup returns CDR1 LGHNT and CDR2 FRNRAP. The CDR3 here is CASGRTMNTEAFF. The CDR3 nucleotides read TGTGCTAGTGGTCGGACAATGAACACTGAAGCTTTCTTT.

The rearrangement joins TRBV19 to TRBJ1-2; perhaps TRBD1 as D (5 bases). V was clipped by 7 bases and J by 2 bases, with 14 bases between them. Germline lookup yields CDR1 LNHDA and CDR2 SQIVND (reference sequence). The CDR3 runs to 14 residues. CDR3 sequence reads: CASNLPGHNYGYTF. CDR3 coding DNA: TGTGCCAGTAATCTCCCAGGGCACAACTATGGCTACACCTTC.

The chain uses TRBV5-1 and TRBJ2-3; no clear D. From germline, CDR1 is SGHRS and CDR2 YFSETQ. The CDR3 length is 14 residues. V lost 3 bases and J lost 6, with 14 bases in between. The CDR3, as DNA: TGCGCCAGCAGCTCTGGAGAGTCGAGTGATACGCAGTATTTT. Translating it yields CASSSGESSDTQYF. Full variable domain (rest looked up from reference TRBV5-1 and TRBJ2-3): KAGVTQTPRYLIKTRGQQVTLSCSPISGHRSVSWYQQTPGQGLQFLFEYFSETQRNKGNFPGRFSGRQFSNSRSEMNVSTLELGDSALYLCASSSGESSDTQYFGPGTRLTVL.

This chain connects TRBV5-5 to TRBJ2-7; maybe TRBD2 (5 bases). The germline V gene has CDR1 SGHKS and CDR2 YYEKEE (reference sequence). The CDR3 runs 13 residues. V lost 5 bases and J lost 0, with 9 bases in between. This CDR3 reads CASSYGSSYEQYF. CDR3 nucleotide sequence: TGTGCCAGCAGTTATGGGAGCTCCTACGAGCAGTACTTC.

This clone was seen a few times. The V call is TRBV11-3, the J call TRBJ1-1; the D is unclear. The CDR3 runs 15 residues. CDR1 is SGHNT, CDR2 YENEEA, per germline. The ends were cut back, 5 bases at V and 8 bases at J, with 21 bases in the middle. CDR3 nucleotide sequence: TGTGCCAGCAGCCCACCGGGAGGGATCGCCTCCGAAGCTTTCTTT. Protein: CASSPPGGIASEAFF. Combining the CDR3 with reference TRBV11-3 and TRBJ1-1 gives the whole variable domain EAGVVQSPRYKIIEKKQPVAFWCNPISGHNTLYWYLQNLGQGPELLIRYENEEAVDDSQLPKDRFSAERLKGVDSTLKIQPAELGDSAVYLCASSPPGGIASEAFFGQGTRLTVV.

V and J are TRBV3-1 (or the pseudogene TRBV3-2) and TRBJ1-2; a possible D gene is TRBD1 (5 bases). The CDR3 extends over 14 amino acids. V dropped 6 bases and J dropped 8 bases, with 19 bases sitting between them. Germline V lookup: CDR1 LGHDT, CDR2 YNNKEL (reference sequence). CDR3 DNA sequence: TGTGCCAGCAGTCCGACGGGGCAGGGAGGAGGCTACACCTTC. This gives the protein CASSPTGQGGGYTF.

The CDR3 sequence: CASSYQQGRYNSPLHF. CDR3 DNA: TGTGCCAGCAGTTACCAGCAGGGGCGATATAATTCACCCCTCCACTTT. The chain combines TRBV6-5 with TRBJ1-6, with D perhaps matching TRBD1 (6 bases). Germline lookup yields CDR1 MNHEY and CDR2 SVGAGI. The CDR3 spans 16 residues. V was trimmed by 2 bases and J by 4 bases, leaving 12 bases between them.

The gene calls are TRBV9 and TRBJ2-7; 11 nucleotides match TRBD2. After removal of 3 bases from V and 5 bases from J, the junction contained 4 bases not matched to a gene. Germline CDR1 and CDR2: SGDLS and YYNGEE. CDR3 length: 14 amino acids. The CDR3 DNA follows: TGTGCCAGCAGCGAGTTAGCGGGAGGGCACGAGCAGTACTTC. It translates to CASSELAGGHEQYF.

This chain connects TRBV20-1 to TRBJ2-5; no reliable D call. The germline V gene has CDR1 DFQATT and CDR2 SNEGSKA (reference sequence). V was trimmed by 3 bases and J by 5 bases, leaving 16 bases between them. The CDR3 runs 14 residues. This CDR3 is CSASFYFAVETQYF. The CDR3 region has the DNA TGCAGTGCTAGTTTTTATTTTGCGGTGGAGACCCAGTACTTC.

The gene calls are TRBV18 and TRBJ1-1; possibly TRBD1 for D (6 bases). There are 14 residues in the CDR3. V was clipped by 0 bases and J by 4 bases, with 9 bases between them. Germline lookup yields CDR1 KGHSH and CDR2 LQKENI. The CDR3 sequence: CASSPPRGTTEAFF. The DNA of the CDR3 is TGTGCCAGCTCACCACCGAGGGGGACCACTGAAGCTTTCTTT.

The chain is built from TRBV2 and TRBJ1-5, with 8 nucleotides matching TRBD1. Germline values: CDR1 SNHLY, CDR2 FYNNEI. CDR3 size: 14 residues. V shed 5 bases and J 7 bases; nucleotides not matched to a gene: 7. The CDR3 coding sequence is TGTGCCAGCAGTCTTGGACAGGGAGGGCAGCCCCAGCATTTT. Residues: CASSLGQGGQPQHF.

The V call is TRBV5-1, the J call TRBJ2-1; 9 bases fit TRBD2. Trimming cost V 7 bases and J 4 bases; bases outside gene matches: 6. The CDR3 length is 14 residues. Germline lookup yields CDR1 SGHRS and CDR2 YFSETQ. The CDR3 DNA sequence: TGCGCCAGCGAGGCGGGAGGGACGTACAATGAGCAGTTCTTC. It yields the protein CASEAGGTYNEQFF. Supplemented by reference TRBV5-1 and TRBJ2-1, the full variable domain reads KAGVTQTPRYLIKTRGQQVTLSCSPISGHRSVSWYQQTPGQGLQFLFEYFSETQRNKGNFPGRFSGRQFSNSRSEMNVSTLELGDSALYLCASEAGGTYNEQFFGPGTRLTVL.

The V and J genes are TRBV5-1 and TRBJ1-1; no clear D. CDR3 length: 15 residues. The germline V gene has CDR1 SGHRS and CDR2 YFSETQ. V dropped 0 bases and J dropped 0 bases, with 9 bases sitting between them. The CDR3 loop reads CASSLGGALNTEAFF. CDR3 sequence (DNA): TGCGCCAGCAGCTTGGGGGGAGCCTTGAACACTGAAGCTTTCTTT.

In its sample, this clone was seen once. V gene TRBV2 combines with J gene TRBJ1-5; D may be TRBD1 (5 bases). The V end was cut by 7 bases, the J end by 9 bases, with 22 bases between. Germline CDR1 SNHLY, CDR2 FYNNEI. This CDR3 has 15 residues. CDR3 sequence: CASNREGPGLGPQHF. CDR3 sequence (DNA): TGTGCCAGCAACAGAGAGGGGCCAGGACTAGGGCCCCAGCATTTT.

This chain connects TRBV18 to TRBJ1-1; D might be TRBD1 (6 bases). Per the germline V gene, CDR1 is KGHSH and CDR2 is LQKENI. The CDR3 loop spans 15 amino acids. Between the trimmed V and J ends, which lost 4 bases and 1 base, there was a span of 13 bases. DNA for the CDR3: TGTGCCAGCTCACTCCTACAGGGCAAGAACACTGAAGCTTTCTTT. The encoded protein is CASSLLQGKNTEAFF.

This clone appeared many times. The chain uses TRBV19 and TRBJ1-1; possible D gene TRBD1, 6 bases. Trimming left V 3 bases short and J 0 bases short, with 11 bases between. The germline CDR1 and CDR2 sequences are LNHDA and SQIVND (reference sequence). The CDR3 is made up of 15 amino acids. The CDR3 sequence is CASSMPDRMNTEAFF. The CDR3 DNA sequence: TGTGCCAGTAGTATGCCTGACAGGATGAACACTGAAGCTTTCTTT.

The chain has TRBV7-6 and TRBJ1-5; 8 bases match TRBD1. The V and J ends lost 1 base and 3 bases, in that order; junction bases with no gene match: 8. The germline gives CDR1 SGHVS, CDR2 FNYEAQ. This CDR3 is built from 17 residues. The CDR3 DNA reads TGTGCCAGCAGCTTAGAGTCCGGACAGGGTGTCAATCAGCCCCAGCATTTT. Its protein product is CASSLESGQGVNQPQHF.

This sequence joins TRBV4-1 and TRBJ2-5, with D perhaps TRBD2 (5 bases). Germline V CDR1 and CDR2: MGHRA, YSYEKL. This CDR3 comprises 14 residues. V lost 4 bases to trimming and J lost 5 bases, with 14 bases between them. The CDR3 bases are TGCGCCAGCAGCCGATCTGGAGGCGGGGAGACCCAGTACTTC. Translated: CASSRSGGGETQYF.

This chain connects TRBV27 to TRBJ2-1; TRBD2 matches 13 bases. From germline, CDR1 is MNHEY and CDR2 SMNVEV (reference sequence). The CDR3 totals 15 residues. V gave up 6 bases and J gave up 8 bases; unmatched junction bases: 7. The CDR3 here is CASSPGTSGKYEQFF. DNA of the CDR3: TGTGCCAGCAGCCCCGGGACTAGCGGGAAGTATGAGCAGTTCTTC.

The chain employs TRBV5-4 and TRBJ2-7; the match to TRBD1 covers 8 bases. The CDR3 runs 15 residues. Germline lookup yields CDR1 SGHNT and CDR2 YYREEE (reference sequence). The ends lost 3 bases at V and 0 bases at J; junction bases unmatched: 5. As DNA, the CDR3 is TGTGCCAGCAGCTCGAGGACAGGGAGCTCCTACGAGCAGTACTTC. It codes for CASSSRTGSSYEQYF.